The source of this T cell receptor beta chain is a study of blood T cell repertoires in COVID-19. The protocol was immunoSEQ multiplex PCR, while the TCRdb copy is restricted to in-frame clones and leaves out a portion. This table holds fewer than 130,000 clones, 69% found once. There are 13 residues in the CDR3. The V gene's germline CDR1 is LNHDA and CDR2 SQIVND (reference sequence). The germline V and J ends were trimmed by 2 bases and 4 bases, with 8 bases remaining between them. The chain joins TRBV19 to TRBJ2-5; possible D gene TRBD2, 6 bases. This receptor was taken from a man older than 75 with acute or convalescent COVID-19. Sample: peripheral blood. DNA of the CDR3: TGTGCCAGTAGTATAAGCGGGTTAGAGACCCAGTACTTC. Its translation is CASSISGLETQYF.